This T cell receptor beta chain was captured in a study of tumor-infiltrating lymphocytes in localized non-small cell lung cancer. About the research overall: Some samples were collected after neoadjuvant chemotherapy; smokers, never-smokers and several histologies were included. From each patient, both tumor and uninvolved lung, non-adjacent to tumor, were sampled.

This CDR3 has 16 amino acids. The J segment lost 4 bases and the V segment lost 4 bases, leaving 10 bases of the junction unmatched. In germline, CDR1 is SQVTM, CDR2 ANQGSEA. This table comes from immunoSEQ multiplex PCR, and its TCRdb copy is limited to in-frame clones, with some not included. This repertoire shows about 7,000 clones, 74% found once; its top ten account for roughly 8.7%. The chain links TRBV29-1 to TRBJ2-1; 10 nucleotides align to TRBD2. The sequencing sample was made of uninvolved lung tissue not adjacent to the tumor. This clonotype originated in a human donor with non-small cell lung cancer. The CDR3 nucleotides read TGCAGCGTTGTTGGAACGGGACTAGCGCAGTACAATGAGCAGTTCTTC. This codes for CSVVGTGLAQYNEQFF.